In this sample, the clone carrying this T cell receptor (beta chain) turned up a few times. Its antigen is as yet unknown. The data originate from a study of T-cell reconstitution after alpha-beta-depleted transplantation in children. Notes on the study in general: Diversity and T-cell counts at one year after transplant derived mostly from new T cells.

V trimming: 5 bases; J trimming: 5 bases; junction bases outside the gene matches: 9. Per the germline V gene, CDR1 is SGHVS and CDR2 is FQNEAQ. There are 17 residues in the CDR3. It was with unique molecular identifiers that the TCRbeta library was prepared. TCRdb recomputed calls from the PCR reads with MiXCR, one row per CDR3 protein. The table records about 420,000 distinct CDR3 sequences, 15% to 20% of them present only once. The clonotype originates from a boy younger than two who had a stem cell transplant for Wiskott-Aldrich syndrome, so the T cells may come from the graft donor. This specimen consisted of PBMCs, mostly from graft donor cells, obtained 360 days after TCRalphabeta/CD19-depleted stem cell transplant. The V call is TRBV7-8, the J call TRBJ2-1; 13 bases fit TRBD2. DNA for the CDR3: TGTGCCAGCAGCATCACGACCGGGACTAGCGGGAACAATGAGCAGTTCTTC. It specifies CASSITTGTSGNNEQFF.